This T cell receptor beta chain was profiled in a study of T cell repertoires in cytomegalovirus infection (dated by TCRdb to 2018 to 2020). About the full investigation: Alongside well-studied HLA-B-restricted epitopes, the peptide stimulations were aimed at recently identified HLA-C-restricted CMV epitopes, whose presentation resists viral immunomodulation. The HLA type of each donor mattered for the analysis, because public TCR beta signatures pointed to carriage of CMV infection along with the matching HLA type.

Sequencing was carried out with an Illumina HiSeq 1500. Clones were called with MiXCR by TCRdb after fastp trimmed the public reads at Q25, and only in-frame beta chains were retained. Entries that share a CDR3 protein sequence are merged under the most common genes and DNA. The sample profile shows roughly 730,000 distinct CDR3 sequences; roughly 30% of them were found once. The ten largest clones take up 18% of the sample. A note on this clonotype: Its specific antigen is unknown. It has no much larger one-base neighbor in the sample; base qualities were not kept.

Points the paper makes about the study in general: In the ex vivo response, HLA-C-restricted CMV-specific TCR beta clonotypes were dominant, and in two of eight donors the single most frequent clonotype came from this HLA-C-restricted group. Cumulative frequency of public TCR beta family members discriminated carriers of CMV infection plus the relevant HLA type in this cohort and an independent 352-donor cohort.

Germline trimming amounts to 6 bases on V and 8 bases on J, with 5 as the count of junction bases outside the gene matches. Taken from the germline V gene (reference sequence), the CDR1 and CDR2 loops are DFQATT and SNEGSKA. There are 12 amino acids in the CDR3, from cysteine to phenylalanine inclusive. Only the CDR3 part of the read is kept: 36 bases, read in frame from the first base. The treatment or condition label on this specimen signifies: in vitro stimulation with specific CMV peptide epitopes to enrich CMV-specific T cells. The material was cultured PBMCs, obtained from culture after CMV antigen stimulation. The receptor was isolated from a human donor in good health (CMV status not recorded). Some clones in this sample may be carry-over from other donors' samples. This sequence uses TRBV20-1 and TRBJ2-1; 9 bases in the middle match TRBD1. The DNA reads TGCAGTGCCCCGGACAGGGGCTATGAGCAGTTCTTC. Translated, this is CSAPDRGYEQFF.